This T cell receptor beta chain was captured by sequencing in a study of blood T cell repertoires in COVID-19. Study as a whole: Researchers got acute and convalescent COVID-19 samples from the United States, Italy and Spain. T cells, B-cell-depleted T cells, or PBMCs supplied cDNA or gDNA.

In the source study's methods: Reference gene primer amplification yielded estimated nucleated cell counts. Only in-frame clones appear in the TCRdb table, and some are missing; sequencing was by immunoSEQ multiplex PCR. For V, J and clone size, that table is used; D and trimming come from the DNA. The sample lists about 190,000 clones, 70% to 80% occurring once. V shed 3 bases and J 0 bases; nucleotides not matched to a gene: 8. Germline V CDR1 and CDR2: DFQATT, SNEGSKA (reference sequence). The CDR3 consists of 16 residues. The chain links TRBV20-1 to TRBJ1-3; TRBD1 agrees at 7 bases. The sequence was collected from a woman in her forties or fifties with acute or convalescent COVID-19. Sequencing input: peripheral blood. The CDR3 sequence: CSASPMDRSSGNTIYF. CDR3 DNA: TGCAGTGCTAGTCCCATGGACAGGAGCTCTGGAAACACCATATATTTT.